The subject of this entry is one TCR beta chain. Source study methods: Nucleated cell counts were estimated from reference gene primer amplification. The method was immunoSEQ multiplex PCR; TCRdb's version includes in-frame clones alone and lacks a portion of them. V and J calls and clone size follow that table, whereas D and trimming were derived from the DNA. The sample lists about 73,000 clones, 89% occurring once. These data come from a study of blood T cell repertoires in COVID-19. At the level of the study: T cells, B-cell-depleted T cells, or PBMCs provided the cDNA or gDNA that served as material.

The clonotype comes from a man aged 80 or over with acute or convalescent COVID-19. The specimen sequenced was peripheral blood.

The CDR3 DNA is TGCAGCGTTGGCACACAGGGGTACCAAGAGACCCAGTACTTC. Amino acid sequence: CSVGTQGYQETQYF. This rearrangement joins TRBV29-1 to TRBJ2-5; 7 nucleotides line up with TRBD1. The V gene end was trimmed by 4 bases and the J gene end by 0 bases; junction bases not matched to a gene: 5. CDR3 length: 14 residues. Germline CDR1 is SQVTM and CDR2 is ANQGSEA.